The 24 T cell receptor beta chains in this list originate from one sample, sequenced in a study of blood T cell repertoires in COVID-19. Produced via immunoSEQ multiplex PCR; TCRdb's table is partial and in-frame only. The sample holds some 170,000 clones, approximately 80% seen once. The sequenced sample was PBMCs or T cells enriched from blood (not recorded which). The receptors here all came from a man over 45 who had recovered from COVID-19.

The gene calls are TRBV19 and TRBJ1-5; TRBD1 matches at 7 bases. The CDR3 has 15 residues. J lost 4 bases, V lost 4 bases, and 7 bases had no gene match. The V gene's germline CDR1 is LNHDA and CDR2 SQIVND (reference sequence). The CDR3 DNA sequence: TGTGCCAGTAGTACCACACAGGGGCTTAATCAGCCCCAGCATTTT. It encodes CASSTTQGLNQPQHF.

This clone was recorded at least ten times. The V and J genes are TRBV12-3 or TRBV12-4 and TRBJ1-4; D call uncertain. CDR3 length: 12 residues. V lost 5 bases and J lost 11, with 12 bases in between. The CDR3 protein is CASSLPDKKLFF. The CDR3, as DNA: TGTGCCAGCAGTCTTCCCGACAAGAAACTGTTTTTT.

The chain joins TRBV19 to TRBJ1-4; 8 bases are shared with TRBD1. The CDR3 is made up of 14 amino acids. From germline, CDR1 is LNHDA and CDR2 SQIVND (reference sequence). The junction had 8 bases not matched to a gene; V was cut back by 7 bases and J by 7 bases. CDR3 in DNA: TGTGCCAGTACCCGATCCGGACAGGGTGAAAAACTGTTTTTT. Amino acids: CASTRSGQGEKLFF.

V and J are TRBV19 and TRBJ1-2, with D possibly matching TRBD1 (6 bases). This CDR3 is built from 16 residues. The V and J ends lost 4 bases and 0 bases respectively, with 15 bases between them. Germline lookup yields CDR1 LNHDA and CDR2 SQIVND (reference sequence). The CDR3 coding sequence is TGTGCCAGTAGTACCTCCGGGACAAAAACTAACTATGGCTACACCTTC. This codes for CASSTSGTKTNYGYTF.

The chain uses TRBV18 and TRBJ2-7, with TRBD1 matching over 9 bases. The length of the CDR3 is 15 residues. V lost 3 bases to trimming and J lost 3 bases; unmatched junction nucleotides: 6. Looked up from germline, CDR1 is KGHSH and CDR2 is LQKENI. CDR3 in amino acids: CASSPGTGMDYEQYF. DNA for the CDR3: TGTGCCAGCTCACCGGGGACAGGGATGGACTACGAGCAGTACTTC. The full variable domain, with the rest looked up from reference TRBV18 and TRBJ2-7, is NAGVMQNPRHLVRRRGQEARLRCSPMKGHSHVYWYRQLPEEGLKFMVYLQKENIIDESGMPKERFSAEFPKEGPSILRIQQVVRGDSAAYFCASSPGTGMDYEQYFGPGTRLTVT.

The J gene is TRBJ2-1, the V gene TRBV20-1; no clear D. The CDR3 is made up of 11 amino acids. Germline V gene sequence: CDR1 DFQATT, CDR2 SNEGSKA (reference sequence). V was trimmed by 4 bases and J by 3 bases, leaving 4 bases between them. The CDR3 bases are TGCAGTGCTAACAACTACAATGAGCAGTTCTTC. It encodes CSANNYNEQFF.

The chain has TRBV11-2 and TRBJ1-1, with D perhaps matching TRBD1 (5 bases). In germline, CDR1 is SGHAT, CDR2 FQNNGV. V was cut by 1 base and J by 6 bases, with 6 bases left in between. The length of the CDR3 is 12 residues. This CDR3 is CASSLAGPEAFF. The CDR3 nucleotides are TGTGCCAGCAGCTTAGCAGGGCCTGAAGCTTTCTTT.

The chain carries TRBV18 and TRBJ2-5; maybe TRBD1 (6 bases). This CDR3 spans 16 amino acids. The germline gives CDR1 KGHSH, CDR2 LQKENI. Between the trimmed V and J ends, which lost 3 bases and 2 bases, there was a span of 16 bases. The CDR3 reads CASSPLSLDRQETQYF. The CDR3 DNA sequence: TGTGCCAGCTCACCCCTAAGCCTTGACAGGCAAGAGACCCAGTACTTC.

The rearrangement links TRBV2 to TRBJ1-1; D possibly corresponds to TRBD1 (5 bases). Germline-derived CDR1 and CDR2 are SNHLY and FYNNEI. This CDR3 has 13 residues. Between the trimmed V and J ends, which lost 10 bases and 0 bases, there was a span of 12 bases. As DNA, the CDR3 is TGTGCCACCCGGGACTTACTGAACACTGAAGCTTTCTTT. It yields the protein CATRDLLNTEAFF.

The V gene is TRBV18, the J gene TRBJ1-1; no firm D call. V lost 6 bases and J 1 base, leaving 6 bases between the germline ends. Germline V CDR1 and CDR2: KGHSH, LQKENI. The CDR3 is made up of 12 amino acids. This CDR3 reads CASSPGNTEAFF. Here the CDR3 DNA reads TGTGCCAGCTCCCCCGGGAACACTGAAGCTTTCTTT.

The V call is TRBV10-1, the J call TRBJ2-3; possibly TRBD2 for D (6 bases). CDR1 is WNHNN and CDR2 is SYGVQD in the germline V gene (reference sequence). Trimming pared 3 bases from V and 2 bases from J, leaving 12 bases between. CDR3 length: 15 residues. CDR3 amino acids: CASSDREVTTDTQYF. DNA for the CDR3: TGCGCCAGCAGTGACAGGGAGGTGACCACAGATACGCAGTATTTT.

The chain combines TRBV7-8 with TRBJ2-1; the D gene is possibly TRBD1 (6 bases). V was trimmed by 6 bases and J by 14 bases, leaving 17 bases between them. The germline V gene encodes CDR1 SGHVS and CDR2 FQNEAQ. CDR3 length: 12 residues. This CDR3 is CASRRTGEGEFF. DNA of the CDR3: TGTGCCAGCAGACGCACCGGAGAGGGGGAGTTCTTC.

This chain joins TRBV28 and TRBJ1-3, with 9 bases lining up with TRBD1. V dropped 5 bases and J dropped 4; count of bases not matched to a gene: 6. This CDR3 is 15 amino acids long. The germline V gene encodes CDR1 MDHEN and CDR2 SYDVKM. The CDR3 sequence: CASSEQGAAGNTIYF. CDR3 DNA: TGTGCCAGCAGTGAACAGGGGGCAGCCGGAAACACCATATATTTT. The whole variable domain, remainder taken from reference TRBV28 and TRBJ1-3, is DVKVTQSSRYLVKRTGEKVFLECVQDMDHENMFWYRQDPGLGLRLIYFSYDVKMKEKGDIPEGYSVSREKKERFSLILESASTNQTSMYLCASSEQGAAGNTIYFGEGSWLTVV.

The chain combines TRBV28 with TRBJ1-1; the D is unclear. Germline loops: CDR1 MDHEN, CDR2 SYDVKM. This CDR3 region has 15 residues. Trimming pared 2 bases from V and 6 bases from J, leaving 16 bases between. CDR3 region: CASSLPNPVGAEAFF. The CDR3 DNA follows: TGTGCCAGCAGTTTACCCAACCCGGTGGGAGCTGAAGCTTTCTTT.

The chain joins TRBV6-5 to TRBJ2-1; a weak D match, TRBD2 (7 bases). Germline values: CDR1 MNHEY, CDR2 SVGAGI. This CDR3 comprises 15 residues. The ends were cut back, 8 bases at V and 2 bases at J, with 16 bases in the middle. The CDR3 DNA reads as TGTGCCAGCGGGGAGGGGGGCAGTCCCTACAATGAGCAGTTCTTC. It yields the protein CASGEGGSPYNEQFF.

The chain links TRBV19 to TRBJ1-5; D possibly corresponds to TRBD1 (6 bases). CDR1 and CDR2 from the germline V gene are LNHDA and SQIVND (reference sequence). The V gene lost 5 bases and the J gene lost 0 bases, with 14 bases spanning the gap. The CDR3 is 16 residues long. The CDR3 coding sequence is TGTGCCAGTAGTGTTTCCGGGACATATAGCAATCAGCCCCAGCATTTT. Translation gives CASSVSGTYSNQPQHF.

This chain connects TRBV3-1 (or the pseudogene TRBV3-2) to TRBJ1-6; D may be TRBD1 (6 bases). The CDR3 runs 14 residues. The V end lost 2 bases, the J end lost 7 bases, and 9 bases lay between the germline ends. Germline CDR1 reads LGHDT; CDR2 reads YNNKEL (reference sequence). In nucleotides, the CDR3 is TGTGCCAGCAGCCAAAACACAGGGAATTCACCCCTCCACTTT. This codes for CASSQNTGNSPLHF.

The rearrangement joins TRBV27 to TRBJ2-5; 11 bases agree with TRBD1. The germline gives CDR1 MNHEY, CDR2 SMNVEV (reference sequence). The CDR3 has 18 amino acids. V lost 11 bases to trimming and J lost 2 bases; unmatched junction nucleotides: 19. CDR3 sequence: CAGHIMDRGHVGQETQYF. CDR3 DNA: TGTGCCGGCCACATCATGGACAGGGGGCATGTCGGGCAAGAGACCCAGTACTTC.

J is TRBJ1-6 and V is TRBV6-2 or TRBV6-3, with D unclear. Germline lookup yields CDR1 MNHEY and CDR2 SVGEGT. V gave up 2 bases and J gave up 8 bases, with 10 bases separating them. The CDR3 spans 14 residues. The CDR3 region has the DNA TGTGCCAGCAGTTACGGGCAGGCTGATTCACCCCTCCACTTT. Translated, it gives CASSYGQADSPLHF.

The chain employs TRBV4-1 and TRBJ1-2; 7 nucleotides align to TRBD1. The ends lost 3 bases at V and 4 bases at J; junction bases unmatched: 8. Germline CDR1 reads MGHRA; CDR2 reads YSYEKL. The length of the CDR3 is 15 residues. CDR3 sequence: CASSQAPGQSYGYTF. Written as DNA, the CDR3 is TGCGCCAGCAGCCAGGCCCCGGGACAGAGCTATGGCTACACCTTC.

CDR3 region: CASSRKDSSNQPQHF. The CDR3 region has the DNA TGTGCCAGCAGCAGGAAGGACAGTAGCAATCAGCCCCAGCATTTT. This chain joins TRBV5-8 and TRBJ1-5, with D perhaps TRBD1 (6 bases). Trimming took 4 bases from V and 0 from J, leaving 11 bases between them. The CDR3 length is 15 residues. Looked up from germline, CDR1 is SGHTS and CDR2 is YDEGEE.

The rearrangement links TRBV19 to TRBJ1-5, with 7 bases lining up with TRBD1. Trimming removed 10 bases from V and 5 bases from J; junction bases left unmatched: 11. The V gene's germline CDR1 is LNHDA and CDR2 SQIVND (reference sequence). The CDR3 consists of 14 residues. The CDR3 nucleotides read TGTGCCACAAACAACCAGGGGGTCTATCAGCCCCAGCATTTT. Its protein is CATNNQGVYQPQHF.

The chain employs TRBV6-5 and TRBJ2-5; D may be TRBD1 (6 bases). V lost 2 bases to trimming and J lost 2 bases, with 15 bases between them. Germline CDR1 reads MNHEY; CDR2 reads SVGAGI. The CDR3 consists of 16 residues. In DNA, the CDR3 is TGTGCCAGCAGTTACCGGGACATTACGGGACAAGAGACCCAGTACTTC. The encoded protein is CASSYRDITGQETQYF.

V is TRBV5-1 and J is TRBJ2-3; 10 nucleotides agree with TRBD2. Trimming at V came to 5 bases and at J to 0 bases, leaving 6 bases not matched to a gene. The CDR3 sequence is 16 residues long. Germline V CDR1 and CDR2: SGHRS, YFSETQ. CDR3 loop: CASSSLSGGSTDTQYF. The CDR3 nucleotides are TGCGCCAGCAGTTCACTTAGCGGGGGGAGCACAGATACGCAGTATTTT.